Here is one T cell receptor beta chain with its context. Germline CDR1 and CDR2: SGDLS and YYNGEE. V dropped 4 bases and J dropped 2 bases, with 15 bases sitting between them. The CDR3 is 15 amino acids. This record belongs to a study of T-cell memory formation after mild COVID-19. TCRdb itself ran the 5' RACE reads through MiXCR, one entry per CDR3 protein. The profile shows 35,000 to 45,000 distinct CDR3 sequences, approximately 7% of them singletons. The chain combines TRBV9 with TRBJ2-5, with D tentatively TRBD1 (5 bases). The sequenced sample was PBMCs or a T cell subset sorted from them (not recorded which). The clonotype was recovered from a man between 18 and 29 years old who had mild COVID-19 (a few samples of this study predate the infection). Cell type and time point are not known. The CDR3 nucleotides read TGTGCCAGCAGCCTCAGGGATATGGGGCAAGAGACCCAGTACTTC. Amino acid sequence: CASSLRDMGQETQYF.